Below, 21 T cell receptor beta chains from the same sample are listed, as sequenced in a study of shared clonotypes between healthy human individuals. Using immunoSEQ multiplex PCR, the repertoire was profiled, and TCRdb retains in-frame clones only, with some absent. The sample yields roughly 2.1 million clones, just over 90% seen once. The naive CD8 fraction comprised CD45RO-negative cells positively selected for CCR7 and excluded terminally differentiated effector memory CD45RA+ cells. Material: naive CD8+ T cells from PBMCs. The receptor set was obtained from a young man in good health. Some clones in this sample may be carry-over from other donors' samples.

This clone was found a few times. The chain joins TRBV15 to TRBJ1-2, with D unresolved. The V end lost 0 bases, the J end lost 3 bases, and 11 bases lay between the germline ends. Germline V gene lookup returns CDR1 LNHNV and CDR2 YYDKDF (reference sequence). The CDR3 length is 15 residues. The CDR3 nucleotides read TGTGCCACCAGCAGAGATCTCGCGTTCGACTATGGCTACACCTTC. It encodes CATSRDLAFDYGYTF.

The chain links TRBV27 to TRBJ2-7; the match to TRBD1 covers 7 bases. With V trimmed by 0 bases and J by 3 bases, 5 bases remained unmatched. CDR3 length equals 15 residues. Germline V gives CDR1 MNHEY, CDR2 SMNVEV (reference sequence). In nucleotides, the CDR3 is TGTGCCAGCAGTTTATCCCCCGGGACAGACTACGAGCAGTACTTC. It translates to CASSLSPGTDYEQYF.

The J gene is TRBJ2-7, the V gene TRBV7-9; D remains ambiguous. This CDR3 is built from 12 residues. V was cut by 3 bases and J by 3 bases, with 6 bases left in between. The germline gives CDR1 SEHNR, CDR2 FQNEAQ (reference sequence). The CDR3 sequence is CASSFGNYEQYF. Written as DNA, the CDR3 is TGTGCCAGCAGCTTTGGTAACTACGAGCAGTACTTC.

V gene TRBV27 combines with J gene TRBJ2-7; 13 bases match TRBD2. The CDR3 covers 14 residues. Germline loops: CDR1 MNHEY, CDR2 SMNVEV (reference sequence). V shed 6 bases and J 6 bases; nucleotides not matched to a gene: 5. CDR3 region: CASSWGLAGFEQYF. The CDR3 nucleotides read TGTGCCAGCAGCTGGGGACTAGCGGGATTCGAGCAGTACTTC.

This clone is a singleton in its sample. The chain is built from TRBV27 and TRBJ1-5; the D is unclear. V was cut by 2 bases and J by 5 bases, with 13 bases left in between. Germline V CDR1 and CDR2: MNHEY, SMNVEV (reference sequence). The CDR3 totals 15 residues. The CDR3 nucleotides are TGTGCCAGCAGTTTAGGCAGGTTCGGCGATCAGCCCCAGCATTTT. Encoded protein: CASSLGRFGDQPQHF.

This chain connects TRBV7-8 to TRBJ2-7, with 8 bases matching TRBD2. The CDR3 totals 16 residues. The germline CDR1 and CDR2 sequences are SGHVS and FQNEAQ. Germline trimming cut 5 bases from V and 2 bases from J; bases unmatched to any gene: 11. The CDR3 coding sequence is TGTGCCAGCAGCCCCTTTCGGGGCGGGAGGCCCTACGAGCAGTACTTC. It is translated as CASSPFRGGRPYEQYF.

The chain employs TRBV5-4 and TRBJ2-1, with 13 bases matching TRBD2. CDR1 and CDR2 from the germline V gene are SGHNT and YYREEE (reference sequence). V was clipped by 4 bases and J by 11 bases; unmatched bases: 6. The CDR3 covers 14 residues. Written as DNA, the CDR3 is TGTGCCAGCAGCGGGGGACTAGCGGGAAGTAAGCAGTTCTTC. It encodes CASSGGLAGSKQFF.

This chain joins TRBV5-8 and TRBJ1-3, with 7 bases fitting TRBD1. V shed 3 bases, J shed 0 bases, and the junction held 12 bases outside the gene matches. This CDR3 is built from 18 residues. Germline CDR1 is SGHTS and CDR2 is YDEGEE. For the CDR3, the DNA is TGTGCCAGCAGCTACCGACAGGGACTTACCCTCTCTGGAAACACCATATATTTT. This codes for CASSYRQGLTLSGNTIYF.

This clone has just a few counts. The chain combines TRBV29-1 with TRBJ1-1, with TRBD1 identical over 8 bases. Germline V gives CDR1 SQVTM, CDR2 ANQGSEA. V dropped 7 bases and J dropped 4; count of bases not matched to a gene: 8. The CDR3 is made up of 13 amino acids. This CDR3 is CSGEGQVSTEAFF. The CDR3 DNA reads TGCAGCGGGGAGGGACAGGTCTCCACTGAAGCTTTCTTT.

The V call is TRBV4-3, the J call TRBJ1-5, with a tentative D call TRBD1 (5 bases). The V end lost 4 bases, the J end lost 7 bases, and 20 bases lay between the germline ends. Per germline, CDR1 LGHNA and CDR2 YSLEER. This CDR3 comprises 16 residues. CDR3 in amino acids: CASSPNLGDWGQPQHF. The CDR3 DNA follows: TGCGCCAGCAGCCCCAATCTGGGGGACTGGGGGCAGCCCCAGCATTTT.

The chain's CDR3 is CASSLPETSGRGLYNEQFF. The CDR3 DNA sequence: TGCGCCAGCAGCCTCCCAGAGACTAGCGGGAGAGGCCTTTACAATGAGCAGTTCTTC. V is TRBV4-1 and J is TRBJ2-1; 12 bases match TRBD2. The length of the CDR3 is 19 residues. The germline V gene has CDR1 MGHRA and CDR2 YSYEKL. The junction had 14 bases not matched to a gene; V was cut back by 4 bases and J by 4 bases.

The chain employs TRBV19 and TRBJ1-2; perhaps TRBD1 as D (6 bases). Germline CDR1 and CDR2: LNHDA and SQIVND (reference sequence). Trimming removed 4 bases from V and 2 bases from J, with 14 bases in between. The CDR3 spans 15 residues. The CDR3 bases are TGTGCCAGTAGTACGACTCGGACAGCCAACTATGGCTACACCTTC. It specifies CASSTTRTANYGYTF.

This sequence joins TRBV10-1 and TRBJ2-7; TRBD1 might be the D (6 bases). V was trimmed by 6 bases and J by 3 bases, leaving 12 bases between them. This CDR3 region has 13 residues. Germline CDR1 and CDR2: WNHNN and SYGVQD (reference sequence). This chain's CDR3 is CASSEKGVYEQYF. The CDR3 bases are TGCGCCAGCAGCGAGAAGGGGGTCTACGAGCAGTACTTC.

The chain has TRBV15 and TRBJ1-4, with TRBD1 matching 8 bases. The V gene end was trimmed by 8 bases and the J gene end by 4 bases; junction bases not matched to a gene: 9. The CDR3 loop spans 15 amino acids. The germline V gene has CDR1 LNHNV and CDR2 YYDKDF (reference sequence). CDR3 residues: CATATPTGDNEKLFF. CDR3 bases: TGTGCCACCGCAACGCCGACAGGGGATAATGAAAAACTGTTTTTT. Filled out from reference TRBV15 and TRBJ1-4, the complete variable domain reads DAMVIQNPRYQVTQFGKPVTLSCSQTLNHNVMYWYQQKSSQAPKLLFHYYDKDFNNEADTPDNFQSRRPNTSFCFLDIRSPGLGDTAMYLCATATPTGDNEKLFFGSGTQLSVL.

This clone showed up just once. The chain employs TRBV5-1 and TRBJ2-1; 8 positions match TRBD2. CDR1 is SGHRS, CDR2 YFSETQ, per germline. This CDR3 spans 16 amino acids. The V segment lost 5 bases and the J segment 6 bases; nucleotides outside the gene matches: 13. Here the CDR3 reads CASSPSREGPTNEQFF. In DNA form, the CDR3 reads TGCGCCAGCAGTCCGTCCCGGGAGGGGCCCACCAATGAGCAGTTCTTC.

The V call is TRBV19, the J call TRBJ2-1; tentatively, D is TRBD1 or TRBD2 (5 bases each). There are 15 residues in the CDR3. The V and J ends lost 3 bases and 7 bases respectively, with 16 bases between them. Germline lookup yields CDR1 LNHDA and CDR2 SQIVND (reference sequence). The DNA for the CDR3 is TGTGCCAGTAGTATTTTTACAGGCGGGCCGAATGAGCAGTTCTTC. As protein: CASSIFTGGPNEQFF.

V gene TRBV4-1 combines with J gene TRBJ2-5; maybe TRBD2 (5 bases). The DNA matches TRBJ2-7 better at its end, which makes the J call doubtful. From germline, CDR1 is MGHRA and CDR2 YSYEKL. The CDR3 totals 14 residues. The CDR3: CASSQIRDSYEQYF. CDR3 DNA sequence: TGCGCCAGCAGCCAAATCCGGGACTCCTACGAGCAGTACTTC.

The chain links TRBV2 to TRBJ1-5; D perhaps matches TRBD1 (6 bases). Trimming stripped 8 bases from V and 2 bases from J, with 19 bases between. The germline gives CDR1 SNHLY, CDR2 FYNNEI. The CDR3 runs 16 residues. The CDR3 sequence: CASHGVGGPGNQPQHF. CDR3 DNA sequence: TGTGCCAGCCATGGTGTCGGGGGGCCGGGCAATCAGCCCCAGCATTTT.

The CDR3 reads CASSSGKDSGNTIYF. The CDR3 DNA follows: TGTGCCAGTAGCTCGGGTAAGGACTCTGGAAACACCATATATTTT. This chain links TRBV19 with TRBJ1-3, with D unclear. CDR1 is LNHDA, CDR2 SQIVND, per germline (reference sequence). This CDR3 contains 15 residues. V lost 6 bases and J 0 bases, leaving 12 bases between the germline ends. Based on the CDR3 plus reference TRBV19 and TRBJ1-3, the full variable domain is DGGITQSPKYLFRKEGQNVTLSCEQNLNHDAMYWYRQDPGQGLRLIYYSQIVNDFQKGDIAEGYSVSREKKESFPLTVTSAQKNPTAFYLCASSSGKDSGNTIYFGEGSWLTVV.

The chain couples TRBV2 to TRBJ2-7, with D tentatively TRBD1 or TRBD2 (5 bases each). Germline V gene data show CDR1 as SNHLY and CDR2 as FYNNEI. The CDR3 has 13 amino acids. Trimming pared 6 bases from V and 0 bases from J, leaving 9 bases between. CDR3 protein: CASRKGSSYEQYF. The CDR3 region has the DNA TGTGCCAGCAGAAAGGGGAGCTCCTACGAGCAGTACTTC.

The genes are TRBV7-9 and TRBJ2-1, with 7 bases matching TRBD1. The CDR3 contains 17 residues. The germline gives CDR1 SEHNR, CDR2 FQNEAQ (reference sequence). V lost 1 base to trimming and J lost 7 bases; unmatched junction nucleotides: 13. DNA of the CDR3: TGTGCCAGCAGCTTAGGCCCTAACAGGGGATTTGGGAATGAGCAGTTCTTC. It translates to CASSLGPNRGFGNEQFF.